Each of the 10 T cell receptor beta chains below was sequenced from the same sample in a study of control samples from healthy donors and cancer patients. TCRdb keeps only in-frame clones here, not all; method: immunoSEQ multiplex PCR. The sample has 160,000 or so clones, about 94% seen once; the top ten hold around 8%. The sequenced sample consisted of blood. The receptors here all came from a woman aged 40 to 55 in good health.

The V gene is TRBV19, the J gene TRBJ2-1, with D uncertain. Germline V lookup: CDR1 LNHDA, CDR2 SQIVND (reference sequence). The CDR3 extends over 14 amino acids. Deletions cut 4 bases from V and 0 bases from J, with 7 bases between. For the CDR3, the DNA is TGTGCCAGTAGTACTCAAAGCTCCTACAATGAGCAGTTCTTC. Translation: CASSTQSSYNEQFF.

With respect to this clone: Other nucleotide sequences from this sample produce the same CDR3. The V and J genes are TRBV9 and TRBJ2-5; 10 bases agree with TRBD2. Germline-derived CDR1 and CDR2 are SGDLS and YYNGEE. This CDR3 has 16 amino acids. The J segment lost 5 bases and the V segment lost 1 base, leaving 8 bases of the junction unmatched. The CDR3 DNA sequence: TGTGCCAGCAGCGTAAATAGCGGGGGGCGGGAGGAGACCCAGTACTTC. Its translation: CASSVNSGGREETQYF.

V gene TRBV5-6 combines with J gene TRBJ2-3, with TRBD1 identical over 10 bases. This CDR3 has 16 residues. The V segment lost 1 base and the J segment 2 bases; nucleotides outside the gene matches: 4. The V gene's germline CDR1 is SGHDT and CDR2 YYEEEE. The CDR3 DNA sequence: TGTGCCAGCAGCTTGTTAGGGACAGGGGCCACAGATACGCAGTATTTT. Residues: CASSLLGTGATDTQYF.

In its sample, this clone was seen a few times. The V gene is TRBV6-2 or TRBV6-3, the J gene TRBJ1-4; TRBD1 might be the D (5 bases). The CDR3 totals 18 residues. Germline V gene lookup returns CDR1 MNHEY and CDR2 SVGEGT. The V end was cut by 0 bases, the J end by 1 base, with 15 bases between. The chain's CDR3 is CASSYSIAGPITNEKLFF. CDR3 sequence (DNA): TGTGCCAGCAGTTACTCGATAGCGGGACCGATAACTAATGAAAAACTGTTTTTT.

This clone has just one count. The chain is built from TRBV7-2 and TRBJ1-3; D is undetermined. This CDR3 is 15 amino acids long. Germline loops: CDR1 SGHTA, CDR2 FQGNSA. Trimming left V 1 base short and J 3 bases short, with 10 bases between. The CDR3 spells CASSLGLGFGNTIYF. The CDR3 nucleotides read TGTGCCAGCAGCTTAGGTTTGGGATTTGGAAACACCATATATTTT.

Here the CDR3 reads CASSLWPAGEQYF. The DNA for the CDR3 is TGCGCCAGCAGCTTGTGGCCAGCGGGGGAGCAGTACTTC. The genes are TRBV5-1 and TRBJ2-7; TRBD2 agrees at 7 bases. V dropped 1 base and J dropped 7; count of bases not matched to a gene: 5. The CDR3 loop spans 13 amino acids. Germline V gives CDR1 SGHRS, CDR2 YFSETQ.

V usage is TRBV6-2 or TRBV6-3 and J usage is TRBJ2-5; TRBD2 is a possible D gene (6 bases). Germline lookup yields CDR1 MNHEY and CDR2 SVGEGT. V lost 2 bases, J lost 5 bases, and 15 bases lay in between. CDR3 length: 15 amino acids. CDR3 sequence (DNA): TGTGCCAGCAGTTACGGGACTTCAAGATGGGAGACCCAGTACTTC. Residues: CASSYGTSRWETQYF.

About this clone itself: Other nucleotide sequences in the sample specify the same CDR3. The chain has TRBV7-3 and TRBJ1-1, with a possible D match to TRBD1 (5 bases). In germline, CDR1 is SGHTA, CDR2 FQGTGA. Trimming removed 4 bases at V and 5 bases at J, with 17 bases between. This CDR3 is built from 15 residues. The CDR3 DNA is TGTGCCAGCAGCTCCGGCGAATCAGGGTGGACTGAAGCTTTCTTT. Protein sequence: CASSSGESGWTEAFF.

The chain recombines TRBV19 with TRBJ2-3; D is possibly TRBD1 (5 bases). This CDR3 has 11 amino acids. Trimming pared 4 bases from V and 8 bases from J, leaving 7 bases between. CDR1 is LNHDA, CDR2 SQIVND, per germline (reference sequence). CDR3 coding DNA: TGTGCCAGTAGTAGGCAGGGTACGCAGTATTTT. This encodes CASSRQGTQYF.

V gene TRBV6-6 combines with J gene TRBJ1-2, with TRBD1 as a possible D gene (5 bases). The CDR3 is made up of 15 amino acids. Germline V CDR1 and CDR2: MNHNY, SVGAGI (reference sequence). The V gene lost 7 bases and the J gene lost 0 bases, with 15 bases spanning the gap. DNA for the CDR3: TGTGCCAGCACCCTCAGGGCAGAGACTAACTATGGCTACACCTTC. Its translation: CASTLRAETNYGYTF.